This T cell receptor (beta chain) came from a study of blood T cell repertoires in COVID-19. Study in general: Samples of COVID-19 (acute and convalescent) were obtained from the United States, Italy and Spain.

Recruitment covered fewer than 25 US areas and drew participants whose ages spanned roughly 18 to 100 years. Symptom resolution, clearance, or two negative PCRs marked donors in Cohort 3 as recovered. Sequenced by immunoSEQ multiplex PCR; TCRdb stores in-frame clones only, minus some. Of 150,000 to 200,000 clones listed, around 79% were seen once; the top ten hold around 10%. This clone appeared a single time. The CDR3 totals 14 residues. V lost 4 bases and J lost 0, with 10 bases in between. Per germline, CDR1 MNHEY and CDR2 SMNVEV (reference sequence). The sample taken for sequencing was PBMCs or T cells enriched from blood (not recorded which). The chain employs TRBV27 and TRBJ2-7, with D tentatively TRBD2 (5 bases). This clonotype originated in a middle-aged man who had recovered from COVID-19. The CDR3: CASSYKRSSYEQYF. As DNA, the CDR3 is TGTGCCAGCAGTTACAAGCGGAGCTCCTACGAGCAGTACTTC.